The next 29 T cell receptor beta chains were all read from a single sample in a study of OX40 agonist ivuxolimab in advanced cancers. Libraries came from the immunoSEQ multiplex PCR assay. TCRdb re-hosts the immuneACCESS table, in-frame sequences only. Its copies lack some clones; in the studies checked, an unresolved V gene accounts for under half of them, and the cause for the rest is not known. This sample comprises some 66,000 clones, roughly 85% of them detected only once. The ten largest clones add up to 0.8% to 1% of the sample. The material sequenced was CD4+ or CD8+ T cells sorted from blood, taken in a trial of the OX40 agonist ivuxolimab. These receptors were obtained from an adult with an advanced solid tumor such as melanoma, head and neck, liver or kidney cancer.

The chain carries TRBV2 and TRBJ1-5; no definite D call. The CDR3 consists of 12 residues. Trimming removed 1 base at V and 6 bases at J, with 4 bases between. Germline assignment: CDR1 SNHLY and CDR2 FYNNEI. The CDR3 DNA follows: TGTGCCAGCAGTGAAGGCGGTCAGCCCCAGCATTTT. Protein sequence: CASSEGGQPQHF. Drawing the rest from reference TRBV2 and TRBJ1-5, the complete variable domain is EPEVTQTPSHQVTQMGQEVILRCVPISNHLYFYWYRQILGQKVEFLVSFYNNEISEKSEIFDDQFSVERPDGSNFTLKIRSTKLEDSAMYFCASSEGGQPQHFGDGTRLSIL.

The chain recombines TRBV7-8 with TRBJ2-7, with D possibly matching TRBD1 (6 bases). CDR1 is SGHVS and CDR2 is FQNEAQ in the germline V gene. The CDR3 has 13 amino acids. The germline V and J ends were trimmed by 5 bases and 6 bases, with 14 bases remaining between them. This CDR3 is CASSGWGQGEQYF. Here the CDR3 DNA reads TGTGCCAGCAGCGGCTGGGGGCAAGGCGAGCAGTACTTC.

This clone was counted only a few times. J is TRBJ1-5 and V is TRBV25-1; D unclear. CDR1 is MGHDK and CDR2 is SYGVNS in the germline V gene. V was cut by 4 bases and J by 0 bases, with 7 bases left in between. The CDR3 spans 14 residues. CDR3 amino acids: CASSGRTSNQPQHF. CDR3 nucleotides: TGTGCCAGCAGTGGACGGACTAGCAATCAGCCCCAGCATTTT.

The chain joins TRBV7-8 to TRBJ2-7; D might be TRBD1 (5 bases). CDR1 and CDR2 from the germline V gene are SGHVS and FQNEAQ. The CDR3 is 14 amino acids. Trimming shortened V by 5 bases and J by 5 bases, and 16 bases separated the two germline ends. The CDR3 coding sequence is TGTGCCAGCAGCGCCCAGGGCCCTGGGGACGAGCAGTACTTC. Its translation is CASSAQGPGDEQYF.

CDR3: CASSVPWGATEAFF. Written as DNA, the CDR3 is TGTGCCAGTAGTGTCCCTTGGGGGGCCACTGAAGCTTTCTTT. The V call is TRBV19, the J call TRBJ1-1; a possible D gene is TRBD1 (6 bases). The CDR3 contains 14 residues. Germline V gene data show CDR1 as LNHDA and CDR2 as SQIVND (reference sequence). Trimming shortened V by 5 bases and J by 4 bases, and 14 bases separated the two germline ends.

The chain couples TRBV28 to TRBJ1-2; weak D call: TRBD1 (5 bases). Germline-derived CDR1 and CDR2 are MDHEN and SYDVKM. The CDR3 length is 15 residues. V lost 3 bases and J 4 bases, leaving 15 bases between the germline ends. CDR3 sequence (DNA): TGTGCCAGCAGTTTTCTAGGGGCTGGATTCTATGGCTACACCTTC. The encoded protein is CASSFLGAGFYGYTF.

A few counts support this clone. The chain uses TRBV6-5 and TRBJ1-2; no clear D. Germline V gives CDR1 MNHEY, CDR2 SVGAGI. This CDR3 is 14 amino acids long. Trimming removed 0 bases from V and 8 bases from J, with 13 bases in between. The CDR3 sequence: CASSYSGVGGGYTF. The CDR3 bases are TGTGCCAGCAGTTACTCTGGGGTGGGTGGGGGCTACACCTTC.

V gene TRBV28 combines with J gene TRBJ2-1; TRBD1 or TRBD2 may be the D gene (5 bases each). The germline V gene has CDR1 MDHEN and CDR2 SYDVKM. V was cut by 3 bases and J by 7 bases, with 13 bases left in between. This CDR3 has 14 residues. The CDR3 region is CASSLPGTGNEQFF. CDR3 coding DNA: TGTGCCAGCAGTTTGCCGGGGACGGGAAATGAGCAGTTCTTC.

The chain has TRBV27 and TRBJ2-1; 9 nucleotides match TRBD2. Germline V gene sequence: CDR1 MNHEY, CDR2 SMNVEV (reference sequence). The ends lost 6 bases at V and 5 bases at J; junction bases unmatched: 17. The CDR3 consists of 18 residues. Here the CDR3 DNA reads TGTGCCAGCAGCCTAGGGGGTAATAGCGGGGGACCCCACAATGAGCAGTTCTTC. It is translated as CASSLGGNSGGPHNEQFF.

The chain combines TRBV5-4 with TRBJ1-2; 7 nucleotides align to TRBD1. The CDR3 is 17 amino acids. CDR1 and CDR2 (germline): SGHNT, YYREEE (reference sequence). Germline trimming cut 4 bases from V and 1 base from J; bases unmatched to any gene: 13. CDR3 loop: CASSPRTGPPNNYGYTF. CDR3 bases: TGTGCCAGCAGCCCCCGGACAGGACCCCCAAATAACTATGGCTACACCTTC. The full variable domain, with the rest looked up from reference TRBV5-4 and TRBJ1-2, is ETGVTQSPTHLIKTRGQQVTLRCSSQSGHNTVSWYQQALGQGPQFIFQYYREEENGRGNFPPRFSGLQFPNYSSELNVNALELDDSALYLCASSPRTGPPNNYGYTFGSGTRLTVV.

The CDR3 DNA is TGCGCCAGCAGCCCCACCCTGTCCGGCACAGATACGCAGTATTTT. Residues: CASSPTLSGTDTQYF. The chain employs TRBV5-1 and TRBJ2-3; no clear D gene. CDR3 length: 15 residues. CDR1 is SGHRS, CDR2 YFSETQ, per germline. Trimming removed 4 bases at V and 1 base at J, with 13 bases between. The full variable domain, completed using reference TRBV5-1 and TRBJ2-3, is KAGVTQTPRYLIKTRGQQVTLSCSPISGHRSVSWYQQTPGQGLQFLFEYFSETQRNKGNFPGRFSGRQFSNSRSEMNVSTLELGDSALYLCASSPTLSGTDTQYFGPGTRLTVL.

This rearrangement joins TRBV28 to TRBJ2-5; possibly TRBD2 for D (5 bases). Per germline, CDR1 MDHEN and CDR2 SYDVKM. V was trimmed by 6 bases and J by 2 bases, leaving 13 bases between them. The CDR3 covers 14 residues. This CDR3 is CASSPLRGQETQYF. For the CDR3, the DNA is TGTGCCAGCAGCCCACTCCGGGGACAAGAGACCCAGTACTTC.

The V gene is TRBV4-1, the J gene TRBJ2-5, with TRBD2 matching 11 bases. The trim removed 3 bases at V and 3 bases at J, leaving 3 bases unmatched. Germline V gene sequence: CDR1 MGHRA, CDR2 YSYEKL. The CDR3 has 15 amino acids. CDR3 sequence: CASSHVTSGEETQYF. The CDR3 bases are TGCGCCAGCAGCCACGTGACTAGCGGGGAAGAGACCCAGTACTTC.

This clone was counted only a few times. This chain links TRBV30 with TRBJ1-1; D might be TRBD1 (5 bases). The V gene's germline CDR1 is GTSNPN and CDR2 SVGIG (reference sequence). The CDR3 covers 12 residues. V shed 5 bases and J shed 1 base, with 8 bases lying between them. The CDR3 DNA is TGTGCCTGGGGGACGTCGAACACTGAAGCTTTCTTT. As protein: CAWGTSNTEAFF.

The chain has TRBV7-6 and TRBJ1-1; D ambiguous. Looked up from germline, CDR1 is SGHVS and CDR2 is FNYEAQ. The CDR3 contains 12 residues. With 5 bases removed from V and 9 bases from J, the gap between germline ends came to 13 bases. CDR3 protein: CASSTPTGKAFF. The CDR3 DNA sequence: TGTGCCAGCAGCACCCCGACCGGGAAAGCTTTCTTT.

This rearrangement joins TRBV18 to TRBJ1-1; possible D gene TRBD1, 5 bases. Germline CDR1 is KGHSH and CDR2 is LQKENI. CDR3 length: 15 residues. V dropped 3 bases and J dropped 2 bases, with 13 bases sitting between them. The CDR3 protein is CASSPWDGVNTEAFF. CDR3 sequence (DNA): TGTGCCAGCTCACCGTGGGACGGGGTAAACACTGAAGCTTTCTTT.

J is TRBJ2-3 and V is TRBV5-1, with 8 positions matching TRBD2. Germline trimming cut 6 bases from V and 1 base from J; bases unmatched to any gene: 19. Per germline, CDR1 SGHRS and CDR2 YFSETQ. The CDR3 spans 19 residues. In nucleotides, the CDR3 is TGCGCCAGCATCCGAGGGGGACTAGGTCCCCTTGAAGGCACAGATACGCAGTATTTT. Protein product: CASIRGGLGPLEGTDTQYF.

This clone has only a few counts. This rearrangement joins TRBV18 to TRBJ1-5, with 7 bases identical to TRBD1. This CDR3 is 16 amino acids long. CDR1 and CDR2 (germline): KGHSH, LQKENI. The junction had 8 bases not matched to a gene; V was cut back by 6 bases and J by 0 bases. CDR3: CASSPGQLTSNQPQHF. CDR3 sequence (DNA): TGTGCCAGCTCCCCGGGACAGTTAACTAGCAATCAGCCCCAGCATTTT.

This chain links TRBV5-4 with TRBJ2-1; 13 positions agree with TRBD2. CDR1 and CDR2 (germline): SGHNT, YYREEE (reference sequence). The CDR3 length is 15 residues. V shed 0 bases and J 10 bases; nucleotides not matched to a gene: 4. CDR3 residues: CASSLGGLAGAEQFF. The CDR3 nucleotides are TGTGCCAGCAGCTTGGGTGGACTAGCGGGAGCCGAGCAGTTCTTC. The whole variable domain, filled in from reference TRBV5-4 and TRBJ2-1, reads ETGVTQSPTHLIKTRGQQVTLRCSSQSGHNTVSWYQQALGQGPQFIFQYYREEENGRGNFPPRFSGLQFPNYSSELNVNALELDDSALYLCASSLGGLAGAEQFFGPGTRLTVL.

This clone was seen only a few times. The chain has TRBV6-5 and TRBJ2-1, with TRBD2 matching 8 bases. The germline CDR1 and CDR2 sequences are MNHEY and SVGAGI. Losses at the gene ends were 2 bases for V and 12 bases for J; bases not matched to a gene: 12. The CDR3 runs 15 residues. The DNA of the CDR3 is TGTGCCAGCAGTTACGAGGCGGGAGGAGGGAAATTGCAGTTCTTC. Translation gives CASSYEAGGGKLQFF.

This rearrangement joins TRBV7-9 to TRBJ2-1; 12 bases are a match to TRBD2. The V and J ends lost 5 bases and 0 bases, in that order; junction bases with no gene match: 8. CDR1 is SEHNR and CDR2 is FQNEAQ in the germline V gene (reference sequence). This CDR3 has 18 amino acids. CDR3: CASSPTSGGPSSYNEQFF. As DNA, the CDR3 is TGTGCCAGCAGCCCAACTAGCGGGGGGCCGAGCTCCTACAATGAGCAGTTCTTC. The whole variable domain, filled in from reference TRBV7-9 and TRBJ2-1, reads DTGVSQNPRHKITKRGQNVTFRCDPISEHNRLYWYRQTLGQGPEFLTYFQNEAQLEKSRLLSDRFSAERPKGSFSTLEIQRTEQGDSAMYLCASSPTSGGPSSYNEQFFGPGTRLTVL.

V is TRBV5-1 and J is TRBJ2-5; weak D call: TRBD2 (6 bases). Germline assignment: CDR1 SGHRS and CDR2 YFSETQ. The CDR3 totals 13 residues. Trimming shortened V by 7 bases and J by 4 bases, and 14 bases separated the two germline ends. This chain's CDR3 is CASSIGGRETQYF. The CDR3 bases are TGCGCCAGCTCCATAGGAGGGAGAGAGACCCAGTACTTC.

The chain links TRBV5-4 to TRBJ1-1, with TRBD1 as a possible D gene (6 bases). Trimming took 4 bases from V and 4 from J, leaving 17 bases between them. The CDR3 has 15 residues. CDR1 is SGHNT, CDR2 YYREEE, per germline (reference sequence). CDR3 region: CASSADTQGGTEAFF. The CDR3 region has the DNA TGTGCCAGCAGCGCGGATACACAGGGTGGCACTGAAGCTTTCTTT. The full variable domain, rest sourced from reference TRBV5-4 and TRBJ1-1, is ETGVTQSPTHLIKTRGQQVTLRCSSQSGHNTVSWYQQALGQGPQFIFQYYREEENGRGNFPPRFSGLQFPNYSSELNVNALELDDSALYLCASSADTQGGTEAFFGQGTRLTVV.

This clone was detected only a few times. This rearrangement joins TRBV19 to TRBJ1-1; a possible D gene is TRBD1 (6 bases). The CDR3 is made up of 13 amino acids. The germline V and J ends were trimmed by 3 bases and 4 bases, with 9 bases remaining between them. Germline V gene sequence: CDR1 LNHDA, CDR2 SQIVND (reference sequence). The CDR3 is CASSIRGGTEAFF. Here the CDR3 DNA reads TGTGCCAGTAGTATCAGGGGAGGCACTGAAGCTTTCTTT.

This clone was seen once. This chain connects TRBV5-1 to TRBJ1-5; no reliable D call. The V and J ends lost 3 bases and 0 bases respectively, with 7 bases between them. This CDR3 contains 14 residues. Germline V gives CDR1 SGHRS, CDR2 YFSETQ. The CDR3 loop is CASSSGDSNQPQHF. The CDR3 DNA is TGCGCCAGCAGCTCCGGGGATAGCAATCAGCCCCAGCATTTT.

This chain links TRBV11-3 with TRBJ2-1; unclear D gene. V was trimmed by 5 bases and J by 2 bases, leaving 13 bases between them. This CDR3 is built from 15 residues. The V gene's germline CDR1 is SGHNT and CDR2 YENEEA. The CDR3 DNA is TGTGCCAGCAGCGCCCTCCAGAGCACCTACAATGAGCAGTTCTTC. Protein sequence: CASSALQSTYNEQFF.

V is TRBV7-8 and J is TRBJ1-5; possible D gene TRBD1, 5 bases. The V gene's germline CDR1 is SGHVS and CDR2 FQNEAQ. There are 19 residues in the CDR3. Trimming took 0 bases from V and 1 from J, leaving 19 bases between them. CDR3 coding DNA: TGTGCCAGCAGCTTAGCAGTCGCCCAGGGCCGTGAAAGCAATCAGCCCCAGCATTTT. Residues: CASSLAVAQGRESNQPQHF.

The gene calls are TRBV18 and TRBJ1-5; no firm D call. The ends were cut back, 2 bases at V and 0 bases at J, with 8 bases in the middle. Germline values: CDR1 KGHSH, CDR2 LQKENI. This CDR3 spans 15 amino acids. The CDR3 DNA is TGTGCCAGCTCACCAGGAGTTTTTAGCAATCAGCCCCAGCATTTT. As protein: CASSPGVFSNQPQHF. The full variable domain, completed using reference TRBV18 and TRBJ1-5, is NAGVMQNPRHLVRRRGQEARLRCSPMKGHSHVYWYRQLPEEGLKFMVYLQKENIIDESGMPKERFSAEFPKEGPSILRIQQVVRGDSAAYFCASSPGVFSNQPQHFGDGTRLSIL.

The chain is built from TRBV7-8 and TRBJ1-6, with D maybe TRBD1 (6 bases). Germline CDR1 SGHVS, CDR2 FQNEAQ. The CDR3 sequence is 15 residues long. V was shortened by 7 bases and J by 5 bases, with 15 bases between the two germline ends. The CDR3 bases are TGTGCCAGCACGGCCGGCGGGGGCAATAATTCACCCCTCCACTTT. This translates into CASTAGGGNNSPLHF.